This T cell receptor (beta chain) is from a study of T cell responses to AZD1222 COVID-19 vaccine. This clone has more than one count but fewer than ten. The CDR3 is 17 amino acids. CDR1 is KGHDR, CDR2 SFDVKD, per germline. The V segment lost 2 bases and the J segment 8 bases; nucleotides outside the gene matches: 12. This table comes from immunoSEQ multiplex PCR, and its TCRdb copy is limited to in-frame clones, with some not included. The profile covers roughly 120,000 clones, with roughly nine tenths appearing a single time and under 3.5% taken by the ten largest. The sequences come from peripheral blood, collected on day 0 of AZD1222 vaccination. The clonotype originates from an adult in good health. The chain uses TRBV24-1 and TRBJ2-1, with 9 bases identical to TRBD2. DNA for the CDR3: TGTGCCACCAGTGATTCATGGCGGGAGGGCCGAGGGGATGAGCAGTTCTTC. Its protein is CATSDSWREGRGDEQFF.